The 8 T cell receptor beta chains presented below share a single source sample, sequenced in a study of beta chain features in type 1 diabetes. Study outcomes and limitations: The study found moderately but significantly shorter TCRB CDR3s in all four CD4+ subsets of Type 1 diabetes patients.

Sequencing targeted expressed TCRB transcripts, as all isolated RNA had been reverse transcribed. TCRdb's copy holds only in-frame clones and misses some; the assay was immunoSEQ multiplex PCR. The data contain around 690,000 clones, 9.5% to 15% of them singletons. These receptors' targets are unknown. The material sequenced was naive CD4+ T cells from blood. These receptors came from a man aged 30 to 39 with type 1 diabetes.

This chain uses TRBV19 with TRBJ2-3, with TRBD1 as a possible D gene (5 bases). This CDR3 is 15 amino acids long. The V gene lost 0 bases and the J gene lost 3 bases, with 10 bases spanning the gap. Germline loops: CDR1 LNHDA, CDR2 SQIVND (reference sequence). The CDR3 DNA reads as TGTGCCAGTAGTATAGATCAGGGCATAACAGATACGCAGTATTTT. Residues: CASSIDQGITDTQYF.

This clone has more than one count but fewer than ten. The chain combines TRBV9 with TRBJ2-5; 13 nucleotides agree with TRBD2. The CDR3 runs to 15 residues. Per the germline V gene, CDR1 is SGDLS and CDR2 is YYNGEE. V dropped 4 bases and J dropped 12; count of bases not matched to a gene: 12. CDR3 coding DNA: TGTGCCAGCAGCCCCGGACTAGCGGGGGCGGGACCGGAGTACTTC. This codes for CASSPGLAGAGPEYF.

As to this clone: Other DNA sequences in this sample translate to the same CDR3. The chain joins TRBV20-1 to TRBJ2-3, with unresolved D. V was shortened by 4 bases and J by 5 bases, with 7 bases between the two germline ends. The CDR3 is 11 amino acids. The germline gives CDR1 DFQATT, CDR2 SNEGSKA (reference sequence). Written as DNA, the CDR3 is TGCAGTGCTACCCGACAAGATACGCAGTATTTT. Translation: CSATRQDTQYF.

The chain joins TRBV30 to TRBJ2-5; D is ambiguous. The end of the DNA is better explained by TRBJ2-7, so the J call may be wrong. Germline assignment: CDR1 GTSNPN and CDR2 SVGIG (reference sequence). The CDR3 is 11 amino acids. The CDR3 region is CAWSPPYEQYF. CDR3 in DNA: TGTGCCTGGAGTCCTCCCTACGAGCAGTACTTC.

This clone came up a few times. The chain combines TRBV4-3 with TRBJ1-4; D uncertain. Deletions cut 0 bases from V and 5 bases from J, with 13 bases between. Germline V gene sequence: CDR1 LGHNA, CDR2 YSLEER. The CDR3 sequence is 16 residues long. In DNA form, the CDR3 reads TGCGCCAGCAGCCAAGATAGGGCAGCTCTAAATGAAAAACTGTTTTTT. Translating it yields CASSQDRAALNEKLFF.

This clone was seen more than once but under ten times. CDR3 amino acids: CASSALANQETQYF. In DNA, the CDR3 is TGTGCCAGCTCTGCACTAGCGAACCAAGAGACCCAGTACTTC. The rearrangement uses TRBV18 and TRBJ2-5; TRBD2 agrees at 7 bases. The V gene's germline CDR1 is KGHSH and CDR2 LQKENI. The CDR3 consists of 14 residues. J lost 0 bases, V lost 6 bases, and 4 bases had no gene match.

This chain joins TRBV5-6 and TRBJ1-2; D not resolved. The CDR3 runs to 13 residues. The V end lost 8 bases, the J end lost 5 bases, and 16 bases lay between the germline ends. Germline V gene lookup returns CDR1 SGHDT and CDR2 YYEEEE. Here the CDR3 reads CARGDSRHYGYTF. CDR3 bases: TGTGCCAGAGGAGATTCGAGGCATTATGGCTACACCTTC. Full variable domain (missing parts from reference TRBV5-6 and TRBJ1-2): DAGVTQSPTHLIKTRGQQVTLRCSPKSGHDTVSWYQQALGQGPQFIFQYYEEEERQRGNFPDRFSGHQFPNYSSELNVNALLLGDSALYLCARGDSRHYGYTFGSGTRLTVV.

This clone was found a few times. J is TRBJ1-2 and V is TRBV19, with D unresolved. This CDR3 contains 13 residues. The V and J ends lost 3 bases and 7 bases respectively, with 12 bases between them. Germline loops: CDR1 LNHDA, CDR2 SQIVND (reference sequence). The DNA of the CDR3 is TGTGCCAGTAGTATTCCCGTTCTTGGTGGCTACACCTTC. Translated: CASSIPVLGGYTF.